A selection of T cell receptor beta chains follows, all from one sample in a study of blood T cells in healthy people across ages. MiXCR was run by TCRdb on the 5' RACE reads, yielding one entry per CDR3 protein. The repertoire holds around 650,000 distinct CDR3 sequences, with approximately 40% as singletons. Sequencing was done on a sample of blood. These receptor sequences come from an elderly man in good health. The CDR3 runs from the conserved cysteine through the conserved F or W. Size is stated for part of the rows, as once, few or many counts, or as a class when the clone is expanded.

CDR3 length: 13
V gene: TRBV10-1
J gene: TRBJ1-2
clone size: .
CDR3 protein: CASSEGTYYGYTF

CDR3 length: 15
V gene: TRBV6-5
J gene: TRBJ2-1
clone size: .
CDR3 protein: CASSYSHPSYNEQFF

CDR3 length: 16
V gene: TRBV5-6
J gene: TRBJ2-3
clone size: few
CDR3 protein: CASSLGGGGAVDTQYF

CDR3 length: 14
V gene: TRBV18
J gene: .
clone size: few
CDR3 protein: CASSPTYVMYEQYF

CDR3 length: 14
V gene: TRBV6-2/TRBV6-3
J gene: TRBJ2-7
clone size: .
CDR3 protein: CASSIRGEYYEQYF

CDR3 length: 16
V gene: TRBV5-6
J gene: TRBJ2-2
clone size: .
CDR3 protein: CAGSRGQGRRTGELFF

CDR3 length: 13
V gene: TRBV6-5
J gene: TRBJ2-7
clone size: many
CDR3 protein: CASSPYKTDEQYF

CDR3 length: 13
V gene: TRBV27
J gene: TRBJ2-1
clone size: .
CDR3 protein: CASRPSSYNEQFF

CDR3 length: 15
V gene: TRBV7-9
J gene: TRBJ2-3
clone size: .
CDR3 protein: CASSRDSPSTDTQYF

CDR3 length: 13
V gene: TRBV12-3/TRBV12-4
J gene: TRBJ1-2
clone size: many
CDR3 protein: CASSRDRSYGYTF

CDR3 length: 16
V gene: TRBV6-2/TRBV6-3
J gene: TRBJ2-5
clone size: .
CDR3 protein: CASRRLAGVNQETQYF